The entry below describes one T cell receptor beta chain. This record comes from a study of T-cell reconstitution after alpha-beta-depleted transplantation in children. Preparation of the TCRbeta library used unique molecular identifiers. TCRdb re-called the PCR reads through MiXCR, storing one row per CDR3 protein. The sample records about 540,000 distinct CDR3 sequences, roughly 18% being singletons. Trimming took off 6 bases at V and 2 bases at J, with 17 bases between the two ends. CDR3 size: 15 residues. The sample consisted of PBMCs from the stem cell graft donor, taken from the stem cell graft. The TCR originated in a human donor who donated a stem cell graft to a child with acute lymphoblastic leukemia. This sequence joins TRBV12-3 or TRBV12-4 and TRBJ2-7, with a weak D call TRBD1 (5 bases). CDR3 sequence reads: CASRSDSSATYEQYF. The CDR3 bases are TGTGCCAGCAGGAGCGACAGTTCTGCAACCTACGAGCAGTACTTC.